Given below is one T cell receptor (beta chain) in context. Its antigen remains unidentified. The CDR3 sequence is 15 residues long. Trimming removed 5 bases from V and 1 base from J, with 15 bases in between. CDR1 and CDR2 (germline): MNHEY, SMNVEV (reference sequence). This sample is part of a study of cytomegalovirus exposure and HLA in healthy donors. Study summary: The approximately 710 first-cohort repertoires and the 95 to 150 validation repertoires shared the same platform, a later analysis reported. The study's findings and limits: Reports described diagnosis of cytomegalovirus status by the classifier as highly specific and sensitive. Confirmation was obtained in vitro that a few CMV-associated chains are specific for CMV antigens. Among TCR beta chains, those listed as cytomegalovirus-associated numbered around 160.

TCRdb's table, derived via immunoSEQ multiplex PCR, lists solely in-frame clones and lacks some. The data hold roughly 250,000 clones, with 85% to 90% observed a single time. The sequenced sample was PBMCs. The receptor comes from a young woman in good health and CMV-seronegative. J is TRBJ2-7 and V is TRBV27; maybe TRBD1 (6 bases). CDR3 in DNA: TGTGCCAGCAGTAGACCAGACAGGCTATCCTACGAGCAGTACTTC. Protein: CASSRPDRLSYEQYF.